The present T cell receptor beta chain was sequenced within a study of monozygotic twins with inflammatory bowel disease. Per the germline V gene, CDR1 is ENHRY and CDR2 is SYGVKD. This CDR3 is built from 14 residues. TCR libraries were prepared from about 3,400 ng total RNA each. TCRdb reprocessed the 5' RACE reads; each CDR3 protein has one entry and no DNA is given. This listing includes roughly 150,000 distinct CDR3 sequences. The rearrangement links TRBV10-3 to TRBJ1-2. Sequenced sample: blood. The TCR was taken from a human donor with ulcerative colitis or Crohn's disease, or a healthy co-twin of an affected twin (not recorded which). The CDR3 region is CAISESSSRRGYTF.